The T cell receptor (beta chain) described here comes from a study of blood T cell repertoires in COVID-19. Study background: Material from acute and convalescent COVID-19 was sourced from the United States, Italy and Spain. From T cells, B-cell-depleted T cells, or PBMCs came the material, which was cDNA or gDNA.

This clone was observed once. How the authors handled the data: By means of reference gene primer amplification, nucleated cell counts were estimated. Some clones are missing from TCRdb's copy, which holds only in-frame ones; the method was immunoSEQ multiplex PCR. The D gene and trimming were derived from the DNA, and the V and J assignments and clone size from that table. The data contain about 180,000 clones, 75% to 85% of them singletons. Germline V gives CDR1 MNHEY, CDR2 SMNVEV (reference sequence). Unmatched junction bases numbered 4, after V lost 3 bases and J lost 3 bases. This CDR3 contains 14 residues.

This sequence was found in a human donor in a cohort sampled during active COVID-19. The J gene is TRBJ1-2, the V gene TRBV27; 7 bases agree with TRBD1. Sequenced input: peripheral blood. For the CDR3, the DNA is TGTGCCAGCAGTTTTGCCGGGACAGACTATGGCTACACCTTC. Its protein is CASSFAGTDYGYTF.